This T cell receptor beta chain was obtained from a study of OX40 agonist ivuxolimab in advanced cancers. Study-wide context: Ivuxolimab, an agonist antibody against OX40 (CD134), was given to patients. Dose-escalation patients' cancers were hepatocellular carcinoma, melanoma, renal cell or head and neck cancer.

In germline, CDR1 is SGHAT, CDR2 FQNNGV. The CDR3 contains 16 residues. V was pared by 3 bases and J by 4 bases, with 18 bases between. This clone was detected only once. Its antigen remains unidentified. Study-wide findings and caveats: Antigens targeted by the expanded peripheral T cells were not determined. Certain nonresponding patients likewise had low normalized T-cell clonal expansion.

Sequencing used immunoSEQ multiplex PCR; TCRdb keeps in-frame clones, though not all of them. The repertoire holds approximately 64,000 clones, 65% to 90% seen once, with approximately 0.7% in the top ten. V and J are TRBV11-2 and TRBJ1-1, with TRBD1 as a possible D gene (5 bases). Material: CD4+ or CD8+ T cells sorted from blood, obtained in a trial of the OX40 agonist ivuxolimab. The clonotype originates from an adult with an advanced solid tumor such as melanoma, head and neck, liver or kidney cancer. CDR3: CASSFRAMGTFTEAFF. CDR3 sequence (DNA): TGTGCCAGCAGCTTCCGCGCAATGGGGACTTTCACTGAAGCTTTCTTT.